This TCR beta chain was recorded in a study of shared clonotypes between healthy human individuals. Study as a whole: CD4 naive cells filled three plates per donor, CD4 memory three, CD8 naive two and CD8 memory one.

The data were produced by immunoSEQ multiplex PCR, yet TCRdb's version contains in-frame clones alone and is incomplete. Counted here are about 590,000 clones, over 95% occurring once; the ten biggest clones make up roughly 0.1%. About this clone itself: The target antigen is unknown.

The study's findings and limits: The rarefaction results pointed to incomplete sorted-subset sequencing despite large depth. Generation probabilities were higher for clonotypes shared across all four sorted-subset donors than for unshared ones.

Terminally differentiated effector memory CD45RA+ cells were excluded by CCR7 positive selection of CD45RO-negative cells. Donors were healthy HIV-negative adults without recent acute infections or vaccinations. CDR1 is SGHDN and CDR2 is FVKESK in the germline V gene. The CDR3 length is 14 residues. Between the trimmed V and J ends, which lost 3 bases and 2 bases, there was a span of 9 bases. The genes are TRBV14 and TRBJ2-3; D gene uncertain. What was sequenced was naive CD8+ T cells sorted from blood. This clonotype was sampled from a woman in her 30s in good health. CDR3: CASSHRDFTDTQYF. CDR3 in DNA: TGTGCCAGCAGCCACAGAGATTTCACAGATACGCAGTATTTT.